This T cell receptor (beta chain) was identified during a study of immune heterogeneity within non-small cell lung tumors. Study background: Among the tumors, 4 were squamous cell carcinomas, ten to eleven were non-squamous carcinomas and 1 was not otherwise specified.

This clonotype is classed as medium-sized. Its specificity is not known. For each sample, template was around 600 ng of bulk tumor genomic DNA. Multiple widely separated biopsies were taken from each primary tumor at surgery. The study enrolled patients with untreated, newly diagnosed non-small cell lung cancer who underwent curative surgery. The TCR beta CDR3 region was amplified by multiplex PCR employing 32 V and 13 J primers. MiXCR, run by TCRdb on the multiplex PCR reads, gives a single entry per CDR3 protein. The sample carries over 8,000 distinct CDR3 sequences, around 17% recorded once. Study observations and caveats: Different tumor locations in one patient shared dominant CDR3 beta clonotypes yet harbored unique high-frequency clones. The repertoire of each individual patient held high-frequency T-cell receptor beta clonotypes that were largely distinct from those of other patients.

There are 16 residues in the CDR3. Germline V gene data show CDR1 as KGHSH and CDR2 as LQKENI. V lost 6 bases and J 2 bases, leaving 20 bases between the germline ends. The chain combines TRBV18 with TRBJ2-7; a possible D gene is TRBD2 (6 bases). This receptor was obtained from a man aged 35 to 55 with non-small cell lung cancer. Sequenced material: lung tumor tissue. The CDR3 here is CASSQDWTGVAYEQYF. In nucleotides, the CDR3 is TGTGCCAGCTCGCAAGACTGGACGGGAGTAGCCTACGAGCAGTACTTC.